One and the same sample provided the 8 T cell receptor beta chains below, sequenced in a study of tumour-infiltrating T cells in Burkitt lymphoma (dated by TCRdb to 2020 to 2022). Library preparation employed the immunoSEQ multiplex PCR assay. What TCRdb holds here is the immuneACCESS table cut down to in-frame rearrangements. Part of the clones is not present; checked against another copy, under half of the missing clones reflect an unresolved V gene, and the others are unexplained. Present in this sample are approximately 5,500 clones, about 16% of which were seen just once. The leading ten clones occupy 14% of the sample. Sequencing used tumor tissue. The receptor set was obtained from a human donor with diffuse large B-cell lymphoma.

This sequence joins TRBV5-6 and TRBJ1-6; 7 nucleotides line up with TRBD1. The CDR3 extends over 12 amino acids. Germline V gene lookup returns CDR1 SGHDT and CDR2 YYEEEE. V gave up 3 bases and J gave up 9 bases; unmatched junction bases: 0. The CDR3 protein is CASSYRGSPLHF. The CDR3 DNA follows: TGTGCCAGCAGCTACAGGGGTTCACCCCTCCACTTT.

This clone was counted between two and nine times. The CDR3 DNA sequence: TGTGCCAGCACGTCCATCGGGACAATGCGTGAAAAACTGTTTTTT. This encodes CASTSIGTMREKLFF. The V and J genes are TRBV6-5 and TRBJ1-4; D perhaps matches TRBD1 (6 bases). V was trimmed by 7 bases and J by 7 bases, leaving 19 bases between them. This CDR3 spans 15 amino acids. Germline CDR1 MNHEY, CDR2 SVGAGI.

The CDR3 DNA reads as TGCGCCAGCAGTGGGGGGCCCTACACCGGGGAGCTGTTTTTT. Its protein is CASSGGPYTGELFF. The V gene is TRBV10-1, the J gene TRBJ2-2; a possible D gene is TRBD1 (6 bases). Germline V gives CDR1 WNHNN, CDR2 SYGVQD (reference sequence). The CDR3 extends over 14 amino acids. V was clipped by 4 bases and J by 3 bases, with 9 bases between them.

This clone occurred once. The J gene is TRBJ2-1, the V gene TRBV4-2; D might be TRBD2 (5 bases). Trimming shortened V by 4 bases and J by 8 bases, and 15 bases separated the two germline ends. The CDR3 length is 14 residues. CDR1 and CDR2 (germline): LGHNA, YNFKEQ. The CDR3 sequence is CASSREGRGDEQFF. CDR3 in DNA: TGTGCCAGCAGCCGAGAGGGCCGCGGCGATGAGCAGTTCTTC.

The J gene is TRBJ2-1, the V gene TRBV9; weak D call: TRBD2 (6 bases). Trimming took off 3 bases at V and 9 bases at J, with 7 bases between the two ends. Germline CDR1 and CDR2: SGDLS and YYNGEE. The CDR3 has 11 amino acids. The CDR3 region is CASSAGGEQFF. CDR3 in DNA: TGTGCCAGCAGCGCCGGGGGTGAGCAGTTCTTC.

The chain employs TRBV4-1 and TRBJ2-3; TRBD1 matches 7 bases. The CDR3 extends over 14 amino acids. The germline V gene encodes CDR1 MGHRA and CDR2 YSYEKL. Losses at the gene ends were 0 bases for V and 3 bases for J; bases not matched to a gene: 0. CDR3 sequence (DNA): TGCGCCAGCAGCCAAGAACAGGGGACAGATACGCAGTATTTT. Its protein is CASSQEQGTDTQYF.

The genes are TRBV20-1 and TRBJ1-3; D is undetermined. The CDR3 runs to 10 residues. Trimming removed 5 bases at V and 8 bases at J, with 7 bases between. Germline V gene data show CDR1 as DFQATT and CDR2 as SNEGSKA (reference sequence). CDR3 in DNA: TGCAGTGCTCTTGAGGACACCATATATTTT. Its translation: CSALEDTIYF.

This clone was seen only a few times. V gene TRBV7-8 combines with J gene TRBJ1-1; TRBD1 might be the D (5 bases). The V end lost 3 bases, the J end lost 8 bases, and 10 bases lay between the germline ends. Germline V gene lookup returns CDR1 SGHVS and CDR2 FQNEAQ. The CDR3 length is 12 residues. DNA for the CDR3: TGTGCCAGCAGCTTGGGACGGTCAGAAGCTTTCTTT. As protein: CASSLGRSEAFF.